One and the same sample provided the 9 T cell receptor beta chains below, sequenced in a study of blood T cell repertoires in COVID-19. Generated by immunoSEQ multiplex PCR, the TCRdb table keeps only in-frame clones and is missing some. This table holds approximately 52,000 clones, more than 85% found once. Sequencing was done on a sample of peripheral blood. These TCRs come from a man in his fifties or sixties with acute or convalescent COVID-19.

The chain couples TRBV11-2 to TRBJ2-2; TRBD1 might be the D (5 bases). Per germline, CDR1 SGHAT and CDR2 FQNNGV. This CDR3 is built from 13 residues. The CDR3 spells CASTDGNTGELFF. The DNA for the CDR3 is TGTGCTTCGACAGACGGGAACACCGGGGAGCTGTTTTTT. Variable domain in full (rest from reference TRBV11-2 and TRBJ2-2): EAGVAQSPRYKIIEKRQSVAFWCNPISGHATLYWYQQILGQGPKLLIQFQNNGVVDDSQLPKDRFSAERLKGVDSTLKIQPAKLEDSAVYLCASTDGNTGELFFGEGSRLTVL.

The V call is TRBV6-6, the J call TRBJ2-3; TRBD1 agrees at 9 bases. The CDR3 consists of 14 residues. CDR1 is MNHNY, CDR2 SVGAGI, per germline (reference sequence). Trimming removed 8 bases from V and 2 bases from J; junction bases left unmatched: 5. CDR3 in amino acids: CASGRDRDTDTQYF. The CDR3 DNA sequence: TGTGCCAGCGGGCGGGACAGGGACACAGATACGCAGTATTTT.

The genes are TRBV30 and TRBJ1-3; 9 bases match TRBD1. With 7 bases clipped from V and 4 bases from J, the junction kept 11 bases outside the gene matches. This CDR3 spans 15 amino acids. Germline assignment: CDR1 GTSNPN and CDR2 SVGIG (reference sequence). CDR3 sequence (DNA): TGTGCCTCAAACCCCGGGACAGGGAGAGGAAACACCATATATTTT. Protein product: CASNPGTGRGNTIYF.

V and J are TRBV4-2 and TRBJ2-3, with 15 nucleotides matching TRBD2. The junction had 2 bases not matched to a gene; V was cut back by 0 bases and J by 7 bases. CDR3 size: 16 residues. Germline assignment: CDR1 LGHNA and CDR2 YNFKEQ. The CDR3 reads CASSQDGTSGGYTQYF. The CDR3 DNA reads TGTGCCAGCAGCCAAGATGGGACTAGCGGGGGGTATACGCAGTATTTT.

This chain uses TRBV6-5 with TRBJ1-1; D is unclear. This CDR3 has 13 amino acids. The V and J ends lost 2 bases and 5 bases respectively, with 9 bases between them. Germline V gene sequence: CDR1 MNHEY, CDR2 SVGAGI. The CDR3 DNA follows: TGTGCCAGCAGTTACATGACTGGTACTGAAGCTTTCTTT. Protein product: CASSYMTGTEAFF.

The chain carries TRBV9 and TRBJ1-1, with D possibly TRBD1 on 5 matching bases. Germline CDR1 is SGDLS and CDR2 is YYNGEE. This CDR3 contains 14 residues. Between the trimmed V and J ends, which lost 4 bases and 2 bases, there was a span of 12 bases. DNA for the CDR3: TGTGCCAGCAGCTCTAGGGGTGCCAACACTGAAGCTTTCTTT. The encoded protein is CASSSRGANTEAFF.

Worth noting for this clone: A junction boundary mismatches the germline segment, possibly from a read error. The chain recombines TRBV19 with TRBJ2-1, with a weak D call TRBD2 (5 bases). Germline lookup yields CDR1 LNHDA and CDR2 SQIVND (reference sequence). The CDR3 is made up of 15 amino acids. CDR3 residues: CVSSSRDHSNNEQFF. The CDR3, as DNA: TGTGTCAGTAGTTCCCGGGATCATAGTAACAATGAGCAGTTCTTC. Drawing the rest from reference TRBV19 and TRBJ2-1, the complete variable domain is DGGITQSPKYLFRKEGQNVTLSCEQNLNHDAMYWYRQDPGQGLRLIYYSQIVNDFQKGDIAEGYSVSREKKESFPLTVTSAQKNPTAFYLCVSSSRDHSNNEQFFGPGTRLTVL.

This clone came up once. Other DNA sequences within the sample encode an identical CDR3. The chain has TRBV12-3 or TRBV12-4 and TRBJ2-7, with D uncertain. This CDR3 has 13 amino acids. Between the trimmed V and J ends, which lost 0 bases and 2 bases, there was a span of 5 bases. CDR3 loop: CASSLAGPYEQYF. The CDR3 DNA is TGTGCCAGCAGTTTAGCCGGTCCCTACGAGCAGTACTTC.

The rearrangement joins TRBV29-1 to TRBJ1-5; TRBD1 aligns across 8 bases. CDR1 and CDR2 from the germline V gene are SQVTM and ANQGSEA. The CDR3 has 13 amino acids. Trimming took 7 bases from V and 5 from J; bases not matched to a gene: 7. The CDR3, as DNA: TGCAGCGCCTCGACAGGGGTGGATCAGCCCCAGCATTTT. The encoded protein is CSASTGVDQPQHF.